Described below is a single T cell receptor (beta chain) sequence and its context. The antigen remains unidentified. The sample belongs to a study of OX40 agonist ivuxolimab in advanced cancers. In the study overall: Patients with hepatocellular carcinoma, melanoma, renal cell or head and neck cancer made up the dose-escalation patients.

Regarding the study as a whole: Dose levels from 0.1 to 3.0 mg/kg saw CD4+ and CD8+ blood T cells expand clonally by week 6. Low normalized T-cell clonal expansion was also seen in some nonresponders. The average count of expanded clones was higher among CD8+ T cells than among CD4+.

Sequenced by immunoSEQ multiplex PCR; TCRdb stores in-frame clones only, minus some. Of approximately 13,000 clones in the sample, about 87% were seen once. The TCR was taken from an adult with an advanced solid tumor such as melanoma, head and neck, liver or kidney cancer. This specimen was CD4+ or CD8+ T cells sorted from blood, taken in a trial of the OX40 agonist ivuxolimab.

Here the CDR3 reads CASSGQGAYNEQFF. The DNA of the CDR3 is TGTGCCAGCAGCGGGCAGGGGGCGTACAATGAGCAGTTCTTC. This chain joins TRBV9 and TRBJ2-1; TRBD1 aligns across 8 bases. The V gene end was trimmed by 3 bases and the J gene end by 4 bases; junction bases not matched to a gene: 3. The germline V gene encodes CDR1 SGDLS and CDR2 YYNGEE. The CDR3 loop spans 14 amino acids.